These 2 T cell receptor beta chains were sequenced from one sample in a study of OX40 agonist ivuxolimab in advanced cancers. Libraries came from the immunoSEQ multiplex PCR assay. TCRdb re-hosts the immuneACCESS table, in-frame sequences only. Its copies lack some clones; in the studies checked, an unresolved V gene accounts for under half of them, and the cause for the rest is not known. The sample table holds roughly 67,000 clones, of which about 92% were seen once. The ten largest account for around 15% of the sample. The sequencing here drew on CD4+ or CD8+ T cells sorted from blood, taken in a trial of the OX40 agonist ivuxolimab. Every receptor here comes from an adult with an advanced solid tumor such as melanoma, head and neck, liver or kidney cancer.

This chain joins TRBV29-1 and TRBJ2-3, with TRBD2 matching 7 bases. This CDR3 region has 13 residues. The ends lost 6 bases at V and 0 bases at J; junction bases unmatched: 3. Germline lookup yields CDR1 SQVTM and CDR2 ANQGSEA. CDR3 in DNA: TGCAGCGTACCGCGGGGGAGCACAGATACGCAGTATTTT. Encoded protein: CSVPRGSTDTQYF.

This clone is judged medium-sized (0.01 to 0.1%). The gene calls are TRBV10-3 and TRBJ2-7, with a possible D match to TRBD2 (6 bases). The V gene's germline CDR1 is ENHRY and CDR2 SYGVKD. CDR3 size: 14 residues. Trimming left V 5 bases short and J 3 bases short, with 14 bases between. As DNA, the CDR3 is TGTGCCATCAGTAACACGGGAGTTAGCTACGAGCAGTACTTC. It is translated as CAISNTGVSYEQYF.